The clone carrying this TCR beta chain showed up just a few times. Antigen: not known. MiXCR, run by TCRdb on the 5' RACE reads, gives a single entry per CDR3 protein. The sample contains approximately 1.8 million distinct CDR3 sequences, about 32% of which appear only once. The data belong to a study of identical twins. Study results and limitations: The same donors were not followed; conclusions instead depended on cross-sectional statistical analysis.

This TCR was sampled from a newborn girl in good health. Sequencing was performed on cord blood.

The CDR3 sequence: CASSGPGRGRETQYF. CDR3 coding DNA: TGTGCCAGCAGCGGACCAGGGCGGGGTAGGGAGACCCAGTACTTC. V and J are TRBV27 and TRBJ2-5; possible D gene TRBD2, 6 bases. V was pared by 6 bases and J by 5 bases, with 19 bases between. This CDR3 spans 15 amino acids. CDR1 and CDR2 from the germline V gene are MNHEY and SMNVEV (reference sequence).